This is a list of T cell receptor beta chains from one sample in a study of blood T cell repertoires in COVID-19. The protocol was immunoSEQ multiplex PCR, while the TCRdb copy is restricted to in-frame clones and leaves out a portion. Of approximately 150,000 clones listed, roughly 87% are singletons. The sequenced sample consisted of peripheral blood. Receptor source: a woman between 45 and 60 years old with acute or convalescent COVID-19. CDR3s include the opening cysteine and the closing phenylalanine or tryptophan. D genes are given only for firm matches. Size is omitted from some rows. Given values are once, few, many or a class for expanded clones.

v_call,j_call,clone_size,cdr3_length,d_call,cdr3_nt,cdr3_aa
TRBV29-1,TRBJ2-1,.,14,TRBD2,TGCAGCGTAGCAGCGGGGGACACCTACAATGAGCAGTTCTTC,CSVAAGDTYNEQFF
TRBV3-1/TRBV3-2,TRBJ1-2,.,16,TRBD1,TGTGCCAGCAGCCAGAATGACAGGGGGCGCGCGGATGGCTACACCTTC,CASSQNDRGRADGYTF
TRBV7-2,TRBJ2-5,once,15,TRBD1,TGTGCCAGCAGCCCGCCAGGACAGGGCCAAGAGACCCAGTACTTC,CASSPPGQGQETQYF
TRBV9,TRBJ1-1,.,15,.,TGTGCCAGCAGCGTAGTCGCCAGGGGCGACACTGAAGCTTTCTTT,CASSVVARGDTEAFF
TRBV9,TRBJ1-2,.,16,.,TGTGCCAGCAGCTCCCGTACAGGCCCTTTAGTCTATGGCTACACCTTC,CASSSRTGPLVYGYTF
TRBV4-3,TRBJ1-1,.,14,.,TGCGCCAGTAGCCTCGTGACAGGCAACACTGAAGCTTTCTTT,CASSLVTGNTEAFF
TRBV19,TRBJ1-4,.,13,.,TGTGCCAGTGTGGGGGGGGCCGAGGAAAAACTGTTTTTT,CASVGGAEEKLFF
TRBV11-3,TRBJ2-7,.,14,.,TGTGCCAGCAGCTTAGGGGGCCAGGACTACGAGCAGTACTTC,CASSLGGQDYEQYF
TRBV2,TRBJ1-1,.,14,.,TGTGCCAGCAGCCCGACAGGCGGGGGCACTGAAGCTTTCTTT,CASSPTGGGTEAFF
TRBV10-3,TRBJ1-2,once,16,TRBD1,TGTGCCATCAGTGGAGATCCGGGACAGGAGAACTATGGCTACACCTTC,CAISGDPGQENYGYTF
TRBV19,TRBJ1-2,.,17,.,TGTGCCAGTAGTCTACAGGGAGCAGGGACTATTAACTATGGCTACACCTTC,CASSLQGAGTINYGYTF
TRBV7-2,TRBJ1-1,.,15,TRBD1,TGTGCCAGCAGCGTTTTGCAGGGGGCGACGGCGGAAGCTTTCTTT,CASSVLQGATAEAFF
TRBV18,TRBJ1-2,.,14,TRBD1,TGTGCCAGCTCACCCTGGACAGGGGAGGATGGCTACACCTTC,CASSPWTGEDGYTF
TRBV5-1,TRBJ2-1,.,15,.,TGCGCCAGCAGCTTGGTATTTAGCTCCTACAATGAGCAGTTCTTC,CASSLVFSSYNEQFF
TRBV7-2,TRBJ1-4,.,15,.,TGTGCCAGCAGCCCTAGAGGCGGAGCGGAAGGAAAACTGTTTTTT,CASSPRGGAEGKLFF
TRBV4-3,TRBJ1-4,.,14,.,TGCGCCAGCAGCCATACGTGGGGGCGTGAAAAACTGTTTTTT,CASSHTWGREKLFF
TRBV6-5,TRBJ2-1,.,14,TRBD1,TGTGCCAGCAGGGGGACAGGGCGGATGAGTGAGCAGTTCTTC,CASRGTGRMSEQFF
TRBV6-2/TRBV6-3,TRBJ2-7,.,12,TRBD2,TGTGCCAGCAGTCGGACTAGTTACGAGCAGTACTTC,CASSRTSYEQYF
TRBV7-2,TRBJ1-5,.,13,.,TGTGCCAGCAGCTCGGACACCGATCAGCCCCAGCATTTT,CASSSDTDQPQHF
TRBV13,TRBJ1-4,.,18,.,TGTGCCAGCAGCCCCAGTCGTACGGAGACCGTCTTAGGTGAAAAACTGTTTTTT,CASSPSRTETVLGEKLFF
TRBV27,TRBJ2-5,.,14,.,TGTGCCAGCAGCATCCTCGGGTCCCAAGAGACCCAGTACTTC,CASSILGSQETQYF
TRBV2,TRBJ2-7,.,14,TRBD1,TGTGCCAGCAGAGCCGGGACAGGGGGCTACGAGCAGTACTTC,CASRAGTGGYEQYF